This T cell receptor (beta chain) is from a study of blood T cell repertoires in COVID-19. Study-wide context: The origin of the acute and convalescent COVID-19 samples was the United States, Italy and Spain. T cells, B-cell-depleted T cells, or PBMCs supplied cDNA or gDNA.

CDR1 and CDR2 from the germline V gene are SGHRS and YFSETQ. With 4 bases clipped from V and 0 bases from J, the junction kept 13 bases outside the gene matches. The CDR3 has 18 amino acids. This clone was seen just once. Sequencing was performed with immunoSEQ multiplex PCR; in TCRdb, only in-frame clones are kept and a portion is missing. The sample lists 150,000 to 200,000 clones, about 74% occurring once. J is TRBJ1-3 and V is TRBV5-1; 7 nucleotides agree with TRBD1. The TCR was taken from a man aged 60 to 69 with acute or convalescent COVID-19. The sample consisted of peripheral blood. The CDR3 DNA sequence: TGCGCCAGCAGCGCCACCCCAGGGGGAACTCTCTCTGGAAACACCATATATTTT. Its translation: CASSATPGGTLSGNTIYF. The full variable domain, in which reference TRBV5-1 and TRBJ1-3 provide the parts outside the CDR3, is KAGVTQTPRYLIKTRGQQVTLSCSPISGHRSVSWYQQTPGQGLQFLFEYFSETQRNKGNFPGRFSGRQFSNSRSEMNVSTLELGDSALYLCASSATPGGTLSGNTIYFGEGSWLTVV.